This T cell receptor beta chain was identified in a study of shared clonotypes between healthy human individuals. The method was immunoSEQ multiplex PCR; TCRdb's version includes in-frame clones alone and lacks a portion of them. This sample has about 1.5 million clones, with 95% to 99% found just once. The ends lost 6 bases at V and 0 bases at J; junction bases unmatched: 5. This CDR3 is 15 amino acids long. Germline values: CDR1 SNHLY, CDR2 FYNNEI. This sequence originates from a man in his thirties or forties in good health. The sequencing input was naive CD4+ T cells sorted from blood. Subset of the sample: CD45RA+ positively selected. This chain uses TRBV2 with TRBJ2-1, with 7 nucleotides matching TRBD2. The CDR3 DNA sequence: TGTGCCAGCAGAAGGGCTAGCGGCTCCTACAATGAGCAGTTCTTC. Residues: CASRRASGSYNEQFF.